This TCR beta chain was obtained from a study of T cell repertoires in cytomegalovirus infection. Study-level background: Shared public TCR beta signatures pointed to both CMV infection and a matching HLA type.

The V segment lost 3 bases and the J segment 2 bases; nucleotides outside the gene matches: 11. The CDR3 totals 19 residues. TCRdb used MiXCR to reprocess the reads, holding one entry per CDR3 protein. This sample has 310,000 or so distinct CDR3 sequences, with roughly 17% found just once. Study-wide results and limits: The ex vivo response was dominated by HLA-C-restricted CMV-specific TCR beta clonotypes.

Only a few counts were recorded for this clonotype. The antigen remains undetermined. The TCR was taken from a human donor in good health (CMV status not recorded). Some clones in this sample may be carry-over from other donors' samples. The sequencing input was PBMCs. The chain combines TRBV12-3 or TRBV12-4 with TRBJ2-3, with TRBD2 matching over 13 bases. CDR3 amino acids: CASSFGGLAGTITTDTQYF. CDR3 nucleotides: TGTGCCAGCAGTTTCGGGGGACTAGCGGGGACGATAACCACAGATACGCAGTATTTT.